This record looks at one TCR beta chain sequence and its context. The sample is drawn from a study of blood T cell repertoires in COVID-19. On the study more broadly: T cells, B-cell-depleted T cells, or PBMCs supplied cDNA or gDNA.

Study processing details: Reference gene primers were amplified, and this amplification served to estimate nucleated cell counts. Measured with immunoSEQ multiplex PCR; TCRdb has only the in-frame clones, and not every one. V, J and clone size reflect that table, while D and trimming were determined from the DNA. Seen here are about 250,000 clones, about four fifths observed once, and the top ten hold under 5%. The J segment lost 11 bases and the V segment lost 4 bases, leaving 7 bases of the junction unmatched. This CDR3 has 13 residues. Germline V CDR1 and CDR2: SGHVS, FQNEAQ. The source material was peripheral blood. This chain connects TRBV7-8 to TRBJ1-4, with TRBD1 identical over 7 bases. The receptor comes from a man aged 50 to 60 with active or convalescent COVID-19. CDR3 nucleotide sequence: TGTGCCAGCAGCTCCCGAAGGGACAGTAAACTGTTTTTT. Translation: CASSSRRDSKLFF.